The TCR beta chain described here comes from a study of CD8 T cells in ankylosing spondylitis. General study points: Enrichment of disease-linked clones was reportedly significant in matched ankylosing spondylitis synovial fluid.

In the case of this clonotype: Its antigen is unidentified.

TCRdb re-derived calls from the 5' RACE reads in MiXCR, one entry per CDR3 protein. The sample lists about 160,000 distinct CDR3 sequences, around 19% seen once, with roughly 7.7% in the top ten. Between the trimmed V and J ends, which lost 8 bases and 11 bases, there was a span of 13 bases. This CDR3 is built from 11 residues. Germline CDR1 is LNHDA and CDR2 is SQIVND (reference sequence). This clonotype originated in a male donor with ankylosing spondylitis or in good health (not recorded which). Sequences were obtained from blood, either unsorted or a sorted T cell fraction (not recorded which). The rearrangement uses TRBV19 and TRBJ2-1; TRBD1 is a possible D gene (5 bases). CDR3 amino acids: CASALGPKQFF. The CDR3 coding sequence is TGTGCCAGTGCTCTGGGGCCTAAGCAGTTCTTC.